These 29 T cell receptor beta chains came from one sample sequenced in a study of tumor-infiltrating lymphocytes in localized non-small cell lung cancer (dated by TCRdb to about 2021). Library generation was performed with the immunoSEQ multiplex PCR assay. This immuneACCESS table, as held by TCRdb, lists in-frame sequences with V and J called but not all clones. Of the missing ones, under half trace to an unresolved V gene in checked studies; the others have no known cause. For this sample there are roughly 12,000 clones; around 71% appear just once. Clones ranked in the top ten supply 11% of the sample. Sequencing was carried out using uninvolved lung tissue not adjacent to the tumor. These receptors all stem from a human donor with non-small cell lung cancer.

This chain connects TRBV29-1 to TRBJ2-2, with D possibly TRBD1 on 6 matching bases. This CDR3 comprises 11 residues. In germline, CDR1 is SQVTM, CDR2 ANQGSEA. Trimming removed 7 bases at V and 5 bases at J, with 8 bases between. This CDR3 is CSGRGTGELFF. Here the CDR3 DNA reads TGCAGCGGCAGGGGTACCGGGGAGCTGTTTTTT.

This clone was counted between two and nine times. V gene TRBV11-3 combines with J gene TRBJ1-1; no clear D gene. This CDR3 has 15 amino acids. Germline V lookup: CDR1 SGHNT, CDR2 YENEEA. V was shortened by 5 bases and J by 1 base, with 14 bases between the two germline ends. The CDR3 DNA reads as TGTGCCAGCAGCCCTGGAGGTCCGGCGAACACTGAAGCTTTCTTT. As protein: CASSPGGPANTEAFF.

The CDR3 nucleotides read TGTGCCAGCAGCCCCTCTCCGGGACAGGGGGCTAAAACTGAAGCTTTCTTT. This codes for CASSPSPGQGAKTEAFF. The V gene is TRBV9, the J gene TRBJ1-1, with 12 bases identical to TRBD1. V shed 4 bases and J 5 bases; nucleotides not matched to a gene: 12. CDR3 length equals 17 residues. Germline V lookup: CDR1 SGDLS, CDR2 YYNGEE.

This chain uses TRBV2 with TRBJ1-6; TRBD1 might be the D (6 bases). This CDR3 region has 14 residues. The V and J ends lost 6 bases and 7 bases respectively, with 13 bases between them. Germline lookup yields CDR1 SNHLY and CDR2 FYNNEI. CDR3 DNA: TGTGCCAGCAGCAACGGACAGCCAAATTCACCCCTCCACTTT. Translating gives CASSNGQPNSPLHF. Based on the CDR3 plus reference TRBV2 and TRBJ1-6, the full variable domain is EPEVTQTPSHQVTQMGQEVILRCVPISNHLYFYWYRQILGQKVEFLVSFYNNEISEKSEIFDDQFSVERPDGSNFTLKIRSTKLEDSAMYFCASSNGQPNSPLHFGNGTRLTVT.

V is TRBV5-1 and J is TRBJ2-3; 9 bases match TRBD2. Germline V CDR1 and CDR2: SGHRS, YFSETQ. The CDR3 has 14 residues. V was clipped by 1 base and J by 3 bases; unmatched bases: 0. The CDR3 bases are TGCGCCAGCAGCTTGACTAGCGGGACAGATACGCAGTATTTT. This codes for CASSLTSGTDTQYF. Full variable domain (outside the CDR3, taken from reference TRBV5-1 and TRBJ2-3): KAGVTQTPRYLIKTRGQQVTLSCSPISGHRSVSWYQQTPGQGLQFLFEYFSETQRNKGNFPGRFSGRQFSNSRSEMNVSTLELGDSALYLCASSLTSGTDTQYFGPGTRLTVL.

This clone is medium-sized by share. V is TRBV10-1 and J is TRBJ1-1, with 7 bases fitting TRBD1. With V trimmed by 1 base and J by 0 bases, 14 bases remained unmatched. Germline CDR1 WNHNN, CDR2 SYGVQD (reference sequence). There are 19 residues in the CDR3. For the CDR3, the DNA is TGCGCCAGCAGTGAGTGTCGTAGGGGGCTTATAGTGATGAACACTGAAGCTTTCTTT. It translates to CASSECRRGLIVMNTEAFF.

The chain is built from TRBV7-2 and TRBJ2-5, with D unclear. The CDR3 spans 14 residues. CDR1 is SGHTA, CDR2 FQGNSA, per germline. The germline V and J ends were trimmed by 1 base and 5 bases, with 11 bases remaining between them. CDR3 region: CASSLGPGVETQYF. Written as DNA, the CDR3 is TGTGCCAGCAGCTTAGGGCCGGGTGTGGAGACCCAGTACTTC.

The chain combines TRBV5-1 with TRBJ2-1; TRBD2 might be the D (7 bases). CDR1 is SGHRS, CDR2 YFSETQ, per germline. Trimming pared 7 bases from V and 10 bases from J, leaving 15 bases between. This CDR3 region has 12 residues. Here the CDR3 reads CASRGAVLEQFF. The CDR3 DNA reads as TGCGCCAGCCGGGGGGCAGTTTTGGAGCAGTTCTTC. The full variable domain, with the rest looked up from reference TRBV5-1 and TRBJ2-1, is KAGVTQTPRYLIKTRGQQVTLSCSPISGHRSVSWYQQTPGQGLQFLFEYFSETQRNKGNFPGRFSGRQFSNSRSEMNVSTLELGDSALYLCASRGAVLEQFFGPGTRLTVL.

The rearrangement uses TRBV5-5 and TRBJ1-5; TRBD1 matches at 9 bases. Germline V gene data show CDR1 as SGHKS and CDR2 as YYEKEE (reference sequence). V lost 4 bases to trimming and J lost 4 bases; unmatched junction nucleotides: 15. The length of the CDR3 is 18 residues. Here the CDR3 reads CASSPGGIRDRVNQPQHF. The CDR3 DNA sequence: TGTGCCAGCAGCCCCGGAGGTATCCGGGACAGGGTGAATCAGCCCCAGCATTTT.

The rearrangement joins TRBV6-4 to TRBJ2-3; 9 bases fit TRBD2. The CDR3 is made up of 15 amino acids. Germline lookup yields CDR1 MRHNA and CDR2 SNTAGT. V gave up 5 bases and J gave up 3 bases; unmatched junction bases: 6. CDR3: CASSLRAGGTDTQYF. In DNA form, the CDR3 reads TGTGCCAGCAGTCTTCGAGCGGGAGGAACAGATACGCAGTATTTT.

CDR3 amino acids: CASSAGGTPSSGANVLTF. CDR3 in DNA: TGTGCCAGCAGCGCTGGCGGGACCCCGAGCTCTGGGGCCAACGTCCTGACTTTC. V is TRBV5-6 and J is TRBJ2-6; TRBD2 is a possible D gene (6 bases). Germline V lookup: CDR1 SGHDT, CDR2 YYEEEE. The V end was cut by 4 bases, the J end by 0 bases, with 17 bases between. CDR3 length equals 18 residues.

CDR3 DNA: TGTGCCAGCAGCCTGGGACTCTACACTGAAGCTTTCTTT. Protein sequence: CASSLGLYTEAFF. The rearrangement uses TRBV9 and TRBJ1-1; the D gene is possibly TRBD1 (5 bases). CDR1 SGDLS and CDR2 YYNGEE come from the germline V gene. The CDR3 runs to 13 residues. Trimming cost V 4 bases and J 3 bases, with 10 bases left between them. Full variable domain (missing parts from reference TRBV9 and TRBJ1-1): DSGVTQTPKHLITATGQRVTLRCSPRSGDLSVYWYQQSLDQGLQFLIQYYNGEERAKGNILERFSAQQFPDLHSELNLSSLELGDSALYFCASSLGLYTEAFFGQGTRLTVV.

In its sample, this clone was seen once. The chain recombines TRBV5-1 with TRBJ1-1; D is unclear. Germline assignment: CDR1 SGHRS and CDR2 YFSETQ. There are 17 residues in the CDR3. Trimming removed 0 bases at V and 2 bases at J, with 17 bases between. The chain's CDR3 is CASSLGRILRHNTEAFF. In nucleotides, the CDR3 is TGCGCCAGCAGCTTGGGTCGGATCCTCCGGCACAACACTGAAGCTTTCTTT.

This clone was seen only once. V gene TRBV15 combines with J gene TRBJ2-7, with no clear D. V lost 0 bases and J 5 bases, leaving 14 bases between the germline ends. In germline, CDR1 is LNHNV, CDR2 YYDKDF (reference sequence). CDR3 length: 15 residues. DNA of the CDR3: TGTGCCACCAGCAGAGATCTTGCCCAATTCCACGAGCAGTACTTC. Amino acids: CATSRDLAQFHEQYF.

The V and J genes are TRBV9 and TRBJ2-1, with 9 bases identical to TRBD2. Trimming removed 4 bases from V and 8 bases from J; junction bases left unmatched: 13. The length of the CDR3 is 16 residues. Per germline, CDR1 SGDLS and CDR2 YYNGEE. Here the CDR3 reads CASSSRTIAGAHEQFF. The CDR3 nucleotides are TGTGCCAGCAGCTCCCGGACTATAGCGGGAGCTCATGAGCAGTTCTTC.

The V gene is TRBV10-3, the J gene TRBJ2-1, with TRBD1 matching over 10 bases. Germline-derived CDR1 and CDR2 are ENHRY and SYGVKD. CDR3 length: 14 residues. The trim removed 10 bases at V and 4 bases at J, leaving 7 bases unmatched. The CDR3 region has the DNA TGTGCCAGCCTTCCGGGACAGGGGTACAATGAGCAGTTCTTC. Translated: CASLPGQGYNEQFF.

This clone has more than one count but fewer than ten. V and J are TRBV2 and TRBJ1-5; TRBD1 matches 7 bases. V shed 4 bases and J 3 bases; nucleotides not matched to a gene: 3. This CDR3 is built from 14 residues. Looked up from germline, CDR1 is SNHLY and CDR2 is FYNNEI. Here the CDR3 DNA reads TGTGCCAGCAGTGCAGGACAGGTCAATCAGCCCCAGCATTTT. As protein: CASSAGQVNQPQHF.

The chain's CDR3 is CATSRPIQGINQPQHF. CDR3 bases: TGTGCCACCAGCAGACCTATACAGGGGATCAATCAGCCCCAGCATTTT. The chain recombines TRBV15 with TRBJ1-5; the match to TRBD1 covers 7 bases. The CDR3 is 16 residues long. CDR1 LNHNV and CDR2 YYDKDF come from the germline V gene (reference sequence). J was trimmed by 3 bases and V by 2 bases; bases with no gene match: 7. Supplemented by reference TRBV15 and TRBJ1-5, the full variable domain reads DAMVIQNPRYQVTQFGKPVTLSCSQTLNHNVMYWYQQKSSQAPKLLFHYYDKDFNNEADTPDNFQSRRPNTSFCFLDIRSPGLGDTAMYLCATSRPIQGINQPQHFGDGTRLSIL.

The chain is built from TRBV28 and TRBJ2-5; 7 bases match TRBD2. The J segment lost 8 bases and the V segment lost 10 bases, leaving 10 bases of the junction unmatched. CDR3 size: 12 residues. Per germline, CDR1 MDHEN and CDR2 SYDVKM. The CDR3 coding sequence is TGTGCCACCCGAGGGGAGGGAAGAACCCAGTACTTC. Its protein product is CATRGEGRTQYF.

CDR3 bases: TGTGCCAGCAGCCCCTACAGGGGGCCCTACGAGCAGTACTTC. As protein: CASSPYRGPYEQYF. The gene calls are TRBV7-2 and TRBJ2-7; 9 positions match TRBD1. The CDR3 covers 14 residues. CDR1 and CDR2 from the germline V gene are SGHTA and FQGNSA. The junction had 4 bases not matched to a gene; V was cut back by 5 bases and J by 2 bases.

DNA for the CDR3: TGTGCCAGCAGCTTGTCTACCTTATCTAACTATGGCTACACCTTC. It translates to CASSLSTLSNYGYTF. The chain is built from TRBV5-4 and TRBJ1-2; D remains ambiguous. This CDR3 has 15 residues. The germline gives CDR1 SGHNT, CDR2 YYREEE (reference sequence). V shed 1 base and J shed 0 bases, with 10 bases lying between them.

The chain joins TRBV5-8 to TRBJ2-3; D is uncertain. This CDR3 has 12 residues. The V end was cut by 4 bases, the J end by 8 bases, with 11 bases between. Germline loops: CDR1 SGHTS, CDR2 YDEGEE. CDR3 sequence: CASSPTGGTQYF. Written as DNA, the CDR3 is TGTGCCAGCAGCCCGACGGGTGGTACGCAGTATTTT.

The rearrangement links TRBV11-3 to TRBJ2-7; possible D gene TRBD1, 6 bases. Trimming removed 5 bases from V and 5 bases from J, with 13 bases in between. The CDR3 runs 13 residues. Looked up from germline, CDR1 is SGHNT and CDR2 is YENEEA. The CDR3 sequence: CASSLGASDEQYF. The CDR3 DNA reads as TGTGCCAGCAGCCTGGGGGCGAGTGACGAGCAGTACTTC.

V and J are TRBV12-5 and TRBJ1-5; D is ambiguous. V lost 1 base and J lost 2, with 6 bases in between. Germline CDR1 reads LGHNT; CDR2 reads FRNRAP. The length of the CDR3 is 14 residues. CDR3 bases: TGTGCTAGTGGTTTGGAGTCTGGCAATCAGCCCCAGCATTTT. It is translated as CASGLESGNQPQHF.

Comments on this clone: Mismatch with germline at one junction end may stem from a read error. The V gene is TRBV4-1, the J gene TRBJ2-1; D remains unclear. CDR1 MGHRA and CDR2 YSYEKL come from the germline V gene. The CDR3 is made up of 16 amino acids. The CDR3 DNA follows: TGCGCCAGCAGCCAAGATCGGGCAGGTTCCTTCAATGAGCAGTTCTTC. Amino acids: CASSQDRAGSFNEQFF.

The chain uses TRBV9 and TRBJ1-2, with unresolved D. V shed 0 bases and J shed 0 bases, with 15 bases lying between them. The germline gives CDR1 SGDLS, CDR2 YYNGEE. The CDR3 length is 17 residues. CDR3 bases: TGTGCCAGCAGCGTAGGTAGAGGGCAGGATACTAACTATGGCTACACCTTC. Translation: CASSVGRGQDTNYGYTF.

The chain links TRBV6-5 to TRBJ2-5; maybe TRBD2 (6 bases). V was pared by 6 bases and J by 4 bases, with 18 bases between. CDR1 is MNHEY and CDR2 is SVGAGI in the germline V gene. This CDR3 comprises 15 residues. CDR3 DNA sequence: TGTGCCAGCAGCCGAGCCATGACTAGACGAGAGACCCAGTACTTC. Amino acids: CASSRAMTRRETQYF.

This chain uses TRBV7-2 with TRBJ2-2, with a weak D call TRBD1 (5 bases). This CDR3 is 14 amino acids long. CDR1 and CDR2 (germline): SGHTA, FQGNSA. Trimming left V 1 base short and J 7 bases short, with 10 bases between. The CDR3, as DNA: TGTGCCAGCAGCTTAGGCAGGGCAGGCGGGGAGCTGTTTTTT. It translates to CASSLGRAGGELFF.

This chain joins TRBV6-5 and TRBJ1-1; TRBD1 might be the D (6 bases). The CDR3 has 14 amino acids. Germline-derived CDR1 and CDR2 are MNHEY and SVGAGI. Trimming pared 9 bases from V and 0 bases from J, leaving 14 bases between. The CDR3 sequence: CASRNGQMNTEAFF. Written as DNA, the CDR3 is TGTGCCAGTCGAAATGGACAGATGAACACTGAAGCTTTCTTT.